These 2 T cell receptor beta chains were all obtained from the same sample, sequenced in a study of blood T cell repertoires in COVID-19. Assay used: immunoSEQ multiplex PCR; TCRdb lists only in-frame clones, some missing. The top ten hold 0.9% to 1% of the sample, which has 350,000 to 400,000 clones, more than 75% seen once. Sequenced material: PBMCs or T cells enriched from blood (not recorded which). These receptor sequences come from a woman in her 30s with acute COVID-19.

This sequence joins TRBV27 and TRBJ2-7, with a weak D call TRBD1 (6 bases). Germline loops: CDR1 MNHEY, CDR2 SMNVEV (reference sequence). The CDR3 has 15 amino acids. V lost 2 bases, J lost 3 bases, and 14 bases lay in between. The CDR3 nucleotides read TGTGCCAGCAGTTTAAACGGACAGTCTATCTACGAGCAGTACTTC. Its translation is CASSLNGQSIYEQYF.

This clone came up once. CDR3 sequence: CASSKALTSNTDTQYF. The CDR3 bases are TGTGCCAGCAGCAAAGCCCTGACTAGTAACACAGATACGCAGTATTTT. The gene calls are TRBV21-1 and TRBJ2-3; TRBD2, the D gene given by the table, was not confirmed from the DNA. TRBV21-1 is shown as a pseudogene. The CDR3 contains 16 residues.